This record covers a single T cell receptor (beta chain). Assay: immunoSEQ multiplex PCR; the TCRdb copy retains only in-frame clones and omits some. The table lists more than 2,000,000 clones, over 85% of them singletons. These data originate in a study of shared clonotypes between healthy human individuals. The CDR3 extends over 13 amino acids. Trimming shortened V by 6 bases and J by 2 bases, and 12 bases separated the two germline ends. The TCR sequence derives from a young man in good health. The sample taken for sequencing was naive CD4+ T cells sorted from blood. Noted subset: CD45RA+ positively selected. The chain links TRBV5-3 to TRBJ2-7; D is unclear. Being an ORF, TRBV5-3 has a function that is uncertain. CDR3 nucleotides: TGTGCCAGAACCCGGAGTAGCCCCTACGAGCAGTACTTC. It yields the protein CARTRSSPYEQYF.